Listed below are T cell receptor beta chains from one sample, sequenced in a study of CD8+CD57+ T cells in acquired aplastic anemia. TCRdb used MiXCR to reprocess the reads, holding one entry per CDR3 protein. The sample has about 200,000 distinct CDR3 sequences, less than 75% seen once. The specimen was sorted CD4+, CD8+, or CD8+CD57+ T cells (not recorded which) from PBMCs. These receptors came from a human donor with aplastic anemia. Each CDR3 is given with its conserved first and last residue. The order of the fields is V gene, clone size, CDR3 length, D gene, J gene, CDR3 DNA, CDR3 protein. D genes are given only for firm matches. Clone size is given for some rows only: seen once, a few or many times, or a class if the clone is expanded.

>TRBV27|NA|15|TRBD1|TRBJ1-6
TGTGCCAGCAGTTTAGAACAGGGGGCGTATTCACCCCTCCACTTT
CASSLEQGAYSPLHF
>TRBV30|NA|12|NA|TRBJ2-7
TGTGCCCAAAGGGACGGATCCTACGAGCAGTACTTC
CAQRDGSYEQYF
>TRBV7-7|NA|16|TRBD2|TRBJ2-1
TGTGCCAGCAGCCCAGGGACTAGCGGGGGGGCCGCTGAGCAGTTCTTC
CASSPGTSGGAAEQFF
>TRBV19|few|14|NA|TRBJ2-5
TGTGCTAGTAGTCCCCGTGAGGGATGGGAGACCCAGTACTTC
CASSPREGWETQYF
>TRBV7-8|NA|15|TRBD1|TRBJ2-7
TGTGCCAGCAGCTCATTCCAGAGACAGGGCTACGAGCAGTACTTC
CASSSFQRQGYEQYF
>TRBV12-3/TRBV12-4|NA|17|TRBD2|TRBJ2-7
TGTGCCAGCAGCTCAGGGGCGACTAGCGTGACAACCTACGAGCAGTACTTC
CASSSGATSVTTYEQYF
>TRBV27|few|16|NA|TRBJ2-6
TGTGCCAGCAGTTTTGGGGCGGGGACTGGGGCCAACGTCCTGACTTTC
CASSFGAGTGANVLTF
>TRBV15|few|17|NA|TRBJ2-2
TGTGCCACCAGCAGAGATTACGGAGGCGTAGACACCGGGGAGCTGTTTTTT
CATSRDYGGVDTGELFF
>TRBV7-3|few|14|NA|TRBJ1-2
TGTGCCAGCAGCCCAAAAGTGGGGGGCACTGGCTACACCTTC
CASSPKVGGTGYTF
>TRBV7-9|few|15|NA|TRBJ2-1
TGTGCCAGCAGCCCTAGGATCCCCGAGCGCAACGAGCAGTTCTTC
CASSPRIPERNEQFF
>TRBV7-6|once|13|NA|TRBJ1-2
TGTGCCAGCAGCTTAGTTAGGGCTGGTGGCTACACCTTC
CASSLVRAGGYTF
>TRBV7-9|NA|14|NA|TRBJ2-3
TGTGCCAGCAGCTCTAAGGGTATATCAGATACGCAGTATTTT
CASSSKGISDTQYF